These 29 T cell receptor beta chains were sequenced from one sample in a study of blood T cell repertoires in COVID-19. Libraries were prepared by immunoSEQ multiplex PCR; TCRdb keeps only in-frame clonotypes and omits some of them. The data hold about 180,000 clones, with 65% to 90% observed a single time. The sequencing sample was made of peripheral blood. These receptors all stem from a man in his fifties or sixties with active or convalescent COVID-19.

The genes are TRBV10-1 and TRBJ2-7; TRBD1 aligns across 7 bases. CDR3 length: 15 residues. From germline, CDR1 is WNHNN and CDR2 SYGVQD (reference sequence). V dropped 3 bases and J dropped 2; count of bases not matched to a gene: 7. The CDR3, as DNA: TGCGCCAGCAGTGATTCCGGGACAGCCACCTACGAGCAGTACTTC. This sequence encodes CASSDSGTATYEQYF.

J is TRBJ1-1 and V is TRBV5-1; weak D call: TRBD1 (5 bases). Germline V gives CDR1 SGHRS, CDR2 YFSETQ. V gave up 1 base and J gave up 3 bases, with 13 bases separating them. CDR3 size: 15 residues. Here the CDR3 reads CASSLIAGTDTEAFF. CDR3 coding DNA: TGCGCCAGCAGCTTGATCGCGGGGACGGACACTGAAGCTTTCTTT.

The chain joins TRBV7-3 to TRBJ2-1; 8 nucleotides match TRBD1. This CDR3 is built from 16 residues. Per germline, CDR1 SGHTA and CDR2 FQGTGA. With V trimmed by 4 bases and J by 7 bases, 12 bases remained unmatched. The chain's CDR3 is CASSSTLWDRRNEQFF. Here the CDR3 DNA reads TGTGCCAGCAGCTCCACCCTCTGGGACAGGAGGAATGAGCAGTTCTTC.

This clone was found once. The chain combines TRBV9 with TRBJ1-3; TRBD1 is a possible D gene (5 bases). The V gene lost 0 bases and the J gene lost 0 bases, with 10 bases spanning the gap. Germline V gene sequence: CDR1 SGDLS, CDR2 YYNGEE. CDR3 length: 16 amino acids. CDR3 protein: CASSVVEGSSGNTIYF. CDR3 DNA: TGTGCCAGCAGCGTAGTGGAGGGGAGCTCTGGAAACACCATATATTTT.

The chain employs TRBV30 and TRBJ1-1; D may be TRBD1 (6 bases). V was clipped by 1 base and J by 3 bases, with 9 bases between them. Germline CDR1 is GTSNPN and CDR2 is SVGIG (reference sequence). The CDR3 contains 13 residues. In DNA, the CDR3 is TGTGCCTGGAGTGGGGGGCTGGACACTGAAGCTTTCTTT. It encodes CAWSGGLDTEAFF.

This chain links TRBV10-1 with TRBJ1-6; TRBD1 aligns across 7 bases. The CDR3 sequence is 13 residues long. The V gene end was trimmed by 9 bases and the J gene end by 9 bases; junction bases not matched to a gene: 8. The germline V gene has CDR1 WNHNN and CDR2 SYGVQD (reference sequence). Here the CDR3 reads CARGDRAFSPLHF. The CDR3 DNA sequence: TGCGCCAGGGGGGACAGAGCCTTTTCACCCCTCCACTTT.

The chain has TRBV27 and TRBJ2-6; the D gene is possibly TRBD1 (6 bases). This CDR3 contains 16 residues. V gave up 4 bases and J gave up 4 bases, with 14 bases separating them. Germline assignment: CDR1 MNHEY and CDR2 SMNVEV (reference sequence). The CDR3 protein is CASSSLTGSGANVLTF. The CDR3 nucleotides are TGTGCCAGCAGTTCCCTAACAGGGAGCGGGGCCAACGTCCTGACTTTC.

The chain links TRBV3-1 (or the pseudogene TRBV3-2) to TRBJ1-5, with no clear D. V was clipped by 3 bases and J by 3 bases, with 9 bases between them. The germline CDR1 and CDR2 sequences are LGHDT and YNNKEL (reference sequence). This CDR3 is built from 14 residues. CDR3 nucleotide sequence: TGTGCCAGCAGCCATACAACAGCCAATCAGCCCCAGCATTTT. This gives the protein CASSHTTANQPQHF.

The chain carries TRBV3-1 (or the pseudogene TRBV3-2) and TRBJ1-4; possible D gene TRBD1, 5 bases. CDR3 size: 14 residues. Germline V gene lookup returns CDR1 LGHDT and CDR2 YNNKEL (reference sequence). The ends were cut back, 3 bases at V and 5 bases at J, with 10 bases in the middle. CDR3 DNA sequence: TGTGCCAGCAGCCAGTTCGACAGCAATGAAAAACTGTTTTTT. Translated, it gives CASSQFDSNEKLFF.

This sequence joins TRBV10-1 and TRBJ2-1, with 12 bases matching TRBD2. The CDR3 is 18 residues long. With 0 bases clipped from V and 4 bases from J, the junction kept 7 bases outside the gene matches. Looked up from germline, CDR1 is WNHNN and CDR2 is SYGVQD (reference sequence). The CDR3 nucleotides read TGCGCCAGCAGTGAGTCTGGACTAGCGGGGCAGATTTACAATGAGCAGTTCTTC. As protein: CASSESGLAGQIYNEQFF.

The chain employs TRBV28 and TRBJ1-5; D is unclear. CDR3 length: 15 residues. Germline loops: CDR1 MDHEN, CDR2 SYDVKM. The V end lost 11 bases, the J end lost 6 bases, and 23 bases lay between the germline ends. This chain's CDR3 is CAGSGVSKLGQPQHF. The CDR3 bases are TGTGCCGGAAGCGGGGTCTCAAAGTTGGGTCAGCCCCAGCATTTT.

The chain is built from TRBV11-2 and TRBJ2-7; 10 nucleotides align to TRBD1. The CDR3 loop spans 17 amino acids. Germline CDR1 and CDR2: SGHAT and FQNNGV. V trimming: 0 bases; J trimming: 5 bases; junction bases outside the gene matches: 10. CDR3 DNA: TGTGCCAGCAGCTTAGATCAGGGGGCCGGGACAGGGGACGAGCAGTACTTC. Translating gives CASSLDQGAGTGDEQYF.

The CDR3 nucleotides read TGTGCCAGCAAGCGGAGGGACACAGATACGCAGTATTTT. It specifies CASKRRDTDTQYF. The chain recombines TRBV19 with TRBJ2-3; D is possibly TRBD2 (6 bases). Germline V gene sequence: CDR1 LNHDA, CDR2 SQIVND (reference sequence). CDR3 length: 13 residues. Deletions cut 9 bases from V and 2 bases from J, with 12 bases between. Drawing the rest from reference TRBV19 and TRBJ2-3, the complete variable domain is DGGITQSPKYLFRKEGQNVTLSCEQNLNHDAMYWYRQDPGQGLRLIYYSQIVNDFQKGDIAEGYSVSREKKESFPLTVTSAQKNPTAFYLCASKRRDTDTQYFGPGTRLTVL.

This clone was observed many times. The genes are TRBV12-3 or TRBV12-4 and TRBJ1-2, with TRBD1 matching 9 bases. V lost 7 bases to trimming and J lost 4 bases; unmatched junction nucleotides: 4. CDR3 length: 13 amino acids. Here the CDR3 DNA reads TGTGCCAGCACCACAGGGGGCCTCTATGGCTACACCTTC. It translates to CASTTGGLYGYTF.

This clone was seen a single time. V usage is TRBV6-5 and J usage is TRBJ2-1, with 7 positions matching TRBD1. V dropped 0 bases and J dropped 3; count of bases not matched to a gene: 5. Germline CDR1 reads MNHEY; CDR2 reads SVGAGI. The CDR3 is 16 amino acids. The CDR3 here is CASSYSLAGGYNEQFF. CDR3 DNA sequence: TGTGCCAGCAGTTACTCATTGGCAGGGGGCTACAATGAGCAGTTCTTC.

The chain has TRBV4-1 and TRBJ2-2, with a tentative D call TRBD2 (5 bases). The V gene lost 1 base and the J gene lost 6 bases, with 12 bases spanning the gap. CDR3 length: 15 amino acids. Looked up from germline, CDR1 is MGHRA and CDR2 is YSYEKL. The CDR3 protein is CASSQVRTVAGELFF. The CDR3 DNA follows: TGCGCCAGCAGCCAAGTCCGGACTGTAGCCGGGGAGCTGTTTTTT.

The chain is built from TRBV6-5 and TRBJ1-2; TRBD1 aligns across 8 bases. Trimming cost V 5 bases and J 4 bases; bases outside gene matches: 9. The CDR3 consists of 15 residues. Looked up from germline, CDR1 is MNHEY and CDR2 is SVGAGI. Written as DNA, the CDR3 is TGTGCCAGCAGTACCCGGGACAGGAAATCCTATGGCTACACCTTC. It is translated as CASSTRDRKSYGYTF.

V and J are TRBV7-2 and TRBJ2-3; D might be TRBD2 (6 bases). Germline assignment: CDR1 SGHTA and CDR2 FQGNSA. The CDR3 sequence is 14 residues long. Trimming left V 5 bases short and J 3 bases short, with 12 bases between. Here the CDR3 reads CASSRSRGTDTQYF. CDR3 sequence (DNA): TGTGCCAGCAGCCGTAGCCGGGGGACAGATACGCAGTATTTT.

The chain joins TRBV7-9 to TRBJ2-7; 9 nucleotides agree with TRBD1. Trimming removed 3 bases from V and 5 bases from J; junction bases left unmatched: 11. CDR1 and CDR2 (germline): SEHNR, FQNEAQ (reference sequence). CDR3 length equals 16 residues. In nucleotides, the CDR3 is TGTGCCAGCAGCTTTCCCCCGGGACAGGGAGGTAACGAGCAGTACTTC. Encoded protein: CASSFPPGQGGNEQYF.

The gene calls are TRBV9 and TRBJ2-1, with 8 positions matching TRBD2. V shed 2 bases, J shed 4 bases, and the junction held 5 bases outside the gene matches. CDR3 length: 15 residues. CDR1 is SGDLS, CDR2 YYNGEE, per germline. In nucleotides, the CDR3 is TGTGCCAGCAGCGTGTGGCTAGCGGGTTACAATGAGCAGTTCTTC. Translation: CASSVWLAGYNEQFF.

V is TRBV7-3 and J is TRBJ2-7; 7 bases line up with TRBD2. The CDR3 spans 15 residues. Unmatched junction bases numbered 6, after V lost 2 bases and J lost 2 bases. CDR1 is SGHTA, CDR2 FQGTGA, per germline. This CDR3 reads CASSLVAGETYEQYF. The CDR3 bases are TGTGCCAGCAGCTTAGTGGCGGGAGAGACCTACGAGCAGTACTTC.

The chain carries TRBV12-5 and TRBJ2-5; 10 nucleotides agree with TRBD1. The length of the CDR3 is 13 residues. V was clipped by 2 bases and J by 9 bases; unmatched bases: 3. Germline V gives CDR1 LGHNT, CDR2 FRNRAP. The chain's CDR3 is CASGLRDRGAQYF. The CDR3 bases are TGTGCTAGTGGTTTGCGGGACAGGGGAGCCCAGTACTTC.

This clone was picked up many times. V gene TRBV19 combines with J gene TRBJ1-1, with D maybe TRBD1 (5 bases). Between the trimmed V and J ends, which lost 4 bases and 6 bases, there was a span of 15 bases. Germline lookup yields CDR1 LNHDA and CDR2 SQIVND (reference sequence). CDR3 length: 14 residues. CDR3 bases: TGTGCCAGTAGTAGTCGCAGGGAAACCCCTGAAGCTTTCTTT. Translation gives CASSSRRETPEAFF.

This chain joins TRBV2 and TRBJ2-5; 13 positions agree with TRBD2. Germline assignment: CDR1 SNHLY and CDR2 FYNNEI. The length of the CDR3 is 16 residues. The junction had 3 bases not matched to a gene; V was cut back by 1 base and J by 4 bases. The CDR3 protein is CASSEGLAGGGETQYF. The CDR3 DNA is TGTGCCAGCAGTGAAGGACTAGCGGGAGGAGGAGAGACCCAGTACTTC.

The chain couples TRBV19 to TRBJ2-3; possibly TRBD2 for D (6 bases). Trimming left V 9 bases short and J 5 bases short, with 21 bases between. CDR3 size: 15 residues. From germline, CDR1 is LNHDA and CDR2 SQIVND (reference sequence). The CDR3 sequence: CASHGKGKEGDTQYF. The CDR3 coding sequence is TGTGCCAGCCACGGTAAGGGCAAGGAGGGAGATACGCAGTATTTT.

V is TRBV14 and J is TRBJ1-1; no firm D call. The germline V gene encodes CDR1 SGHDN and CDR2 FVKESK. The CDR3 length is 17 residues. The ends were cut back, 0 bases at V and 0 bases at J, with 14 bases in the middle. CDR3 sequence (DNA): TGTGCCAGCAGCCAAGATTTCAACAGATTCATGAACACTGAAGCTTTCTTT. Residues: CASSQDFNRFMNTEAFF.

The V call is TRBV4-2, the J call TRBJ2-7, with 9 bases fitting TRBD2. Germline V lookup: CDR1 LGHNA, CDR2 YNFKEQ. V shed 0 bases and J 1 base; nucleotides not matched to a gene: 4. This CDR3 region has 16 residues. This CDR3 reads CASSQETLAGSYEQYF. DNA for the CDR3: TGTGCCAGCAGCCAAGAGACGCTAGCGGGGTCCTACGAGCAGTACTTC.

CDR3 loop: CASSLGQDYEQYF. CDR3 DNA: TGTGCCAGCAGCTTAGGACAAGACTACGAGCAGTACTTC. The chain carries TRBV7-9 and TRBJ2-7; unclear D gene. CDR3 length: 13 residues. The V end lost 1 base, the J end lost 3 bases, and 7 bases lay between the germline ends. Germline CDR1 SEHNR, CDR2 FQNEAQ (reference sequence).

V and J are TRBV6-5 and TRBJ2-3; 11 bases fit TRBD2. The CDR3 has 15 residues. J lost 2 bases, V lost 5 bases, and 3 bases had no gene match. Germline CDR1 and CDR2: MNHEY and SVGAGI. CDR3 protein: CASSRLAGSTDTQYF. In DNA, the CDR3 is TGTGCCAGCAGTCGACTAGCGGGATCCACAGATACGCAGTATTTT.